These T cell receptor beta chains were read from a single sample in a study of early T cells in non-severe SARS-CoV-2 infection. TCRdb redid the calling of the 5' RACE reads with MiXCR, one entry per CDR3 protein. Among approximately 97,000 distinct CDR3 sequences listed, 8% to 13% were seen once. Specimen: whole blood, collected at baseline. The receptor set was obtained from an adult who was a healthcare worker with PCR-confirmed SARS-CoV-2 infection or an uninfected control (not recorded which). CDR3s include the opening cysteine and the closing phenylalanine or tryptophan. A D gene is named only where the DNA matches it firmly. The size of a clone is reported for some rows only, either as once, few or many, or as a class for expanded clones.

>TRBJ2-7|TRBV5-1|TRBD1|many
TGCGCCAGCAGCCCTACTCGGGACAGGTTTTACGAGCAGTACTTC
CASSPTRDRFYEQYF
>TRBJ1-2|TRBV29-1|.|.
TGCAGCGTTATGACAGGCCGCACGGGAGGCTACACCTTC
CSVMTGRTGGYTF
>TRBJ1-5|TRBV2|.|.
TGTGCCAGCAGTGGGGCAGGGATCCTCAATCAGCCCCAGCATTTT
CASSGAGILNQPQHF
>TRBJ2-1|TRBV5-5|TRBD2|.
TGTGCCAGCAGTAAGCGGGAGGGCCGCGGGGAGCAGTTCTTC
CASSKREGRGEQFF
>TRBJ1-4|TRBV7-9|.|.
TGTGCCAGCAGCTTAGAAGGAAAACTGTTTTTT
CASSLEGKLFF
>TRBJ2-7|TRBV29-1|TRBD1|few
TGCAGCGTTGAAGGACAGGGGGACGAGCAGTACTTC
CSVEGQGDEQYF
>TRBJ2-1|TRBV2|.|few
TGTGCCAGCAGTGGAGGGGCCGGGGCCAACAATGAGCAGTTCTTC
CASSGGAGANNEQFF
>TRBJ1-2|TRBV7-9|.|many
TGTGCCAGCACCCAGGGCCCGGTCCAGGGCTACACCTTC
CASTQGPVQGYTF
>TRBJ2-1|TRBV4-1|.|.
TGCGCCAGCAGCCGATACAGGGGGGAGGGGAATGAGCAGTTCTTC
CASSRYRGEGNEQFF
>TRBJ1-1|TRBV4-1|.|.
TGCGCCAGCAGCCAAGAAGAATCCGGTATAAACACTGAAGCTTTCTTT
CASSQEESGINTEAFF
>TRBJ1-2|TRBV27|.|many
TGTGCCAGCAGTTTAAAGACAGGCTATGGCTACACCTTC
CASSLKTGYGYTF
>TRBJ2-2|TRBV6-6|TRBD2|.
TGTGCCAGCAGTCAAGGGCTAGCGGGAGCTGGGGGCACCGGGGAGCTGTTTTTT
CASSQGLAGAGGTGELFF
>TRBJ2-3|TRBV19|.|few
TGTGCCAGCCGACAGGAGAGCACAGATACGCAGTATTTT
CASRQESTDTQYF
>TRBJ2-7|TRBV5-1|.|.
TGCGCCAGCAGCACCATAGGGAACGAGCAGTACTTC
CASSTIGNEQYF
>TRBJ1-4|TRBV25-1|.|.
TGTGCCAGCAGTGGGGCGGGTGGACAACTCAATGAAAAACTGTTTTTT
CASSGAGGQLNEKLFF
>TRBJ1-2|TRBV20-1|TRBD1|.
TGCAGTGCTAGAGACCGACAGGGATATGGCTACACCTTC
CSARDRQGYGYTF
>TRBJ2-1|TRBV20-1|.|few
TGCAGTGCAAGGACCTACAATGAGCAGTTCTTC
CSARTYNEQFF
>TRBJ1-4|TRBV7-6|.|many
TGTGCCAGCAGCCTGAACCCCGGGCTCAATGAAAAACTGTTTTTT
CASSLNPGLNEKLFF
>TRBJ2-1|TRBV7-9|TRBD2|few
TGTGCCAGCAGCTCTACCTATCGACTAGCATTCAATGAGCAGTTCTTC
CASSSTYRLAFNEQFF